This TCR beta chain originates from a study of T cell repertoires in cytomegalovirus infection. Study overall: CMV epitopes used comprised recently identified HLA-C-restricted ones and well-studied HLA-B-restricted ones. Indications of both CMV infection and matching HLA type were provided by public TCR beta signatures.

This clonotype has just a few counts. As yet, its antigen is unknown. TCRdb reprocessed the reads via MiXCR and lists one record per CDR3 protein. The sample shows 750,000 to 900,000 distinct CDR3 sequences, just under 30% of them seen only once. Trimming stripped 3 bases from V and 4 bases from J, with 15 bases between. CDR1 and CDR2 (germline): LGHNA, YSLEER. CDR3 length: 15 amino acids. Study outcomes and limitations: Accumulated public TCR beta family frequency recognized individuals carrying CMV together with the relevant HLA.

Sequences were derived from cultured CD8+ T cells from PBMCs, sampled from culture after CMV antigen stimulation. This receptor was obtained from a human donor in good health (CMV status not recorded). Some clones in this sample may be carry-over from other donors' samples. The chain has TRBV4-3 and TRBJ1-2; D is ambiguous. CDR3 sequence: CASSHARGIGYGYTF. Here the CDR3 DNA reads TGCGCCAGCAGCCACGCGCGGGGAATAGGCTATGGCTACACCTTC.